The rows below give T cell receptor beta chains drawn from one sample of a study of T cells in Graves' hyperthyroidism and ophthalmopathy. One entry per CDR3 protein results from TCRdb running MiXCR on the multiplex PCR reads. The repertoire holds 660,000 or so distinct CDR3 sequences, roughly 20% seen once, with around a third in the top ten. The source material was blood. Receptors originate from a man aged 25-45 years with Graves' ophthalmopathy. The CDR3 runs from the conserved cysteine through the conserved F or W. A D gene is named only where the DNA matches it firmly. Size is omitted from some rows. Given values are once, few, many or a class for expanded clones.

TRBV6-7,TRBJ2-3,TRBD1,NA,CASSYEGASTDTQYF,TGTGCCAGCAGTTATGAGGGGGCGAGCACAGATACGCAGTATTTT
TRBV5-1,TRBJ2-5,NA,NA,CASRPLGGQSKETQYF,TGCGCCAGCAGACCTCTGGGGGGACAGTCAAAAGAGACCCAGTACTTC
TRBV6-5,TRBJ1-1,TRBD1,NA,CASSYSGQGFTEAFF,TGTGCCAGCAGTTACTCGGGACAGGGCTTCACTGAAGCTTTCTTT
TRBV6-1,TRBJ1-4,NA,many,CASCIFGANEKLFF,TGTGCCAGCTGTATCTTTGGGGCTAATGAAAAACTGTTTTTT
TRBV27,TRBJ2-7,NA,few,CASSPLSITAGYEQYF,TGTGCCAGCAGCCCTTTAAGTATTACAGCCGGCTACGAGCAGTACTTC
TRBV5-1,TRBJ2-1,TRBD2,many,CASSNLAGGPNEQFF,TGCGCCAGCAGCAACCTAGCGGGAGGGCCCAATGAGCAGTTCTTC
TRBV30,TRBJ1-2,TRBD1,few,CAWRGTASMGYTF,TGTGCCTGGAGGGGGACAGCCAGTATGGGCTACACCTTC
TRBV27,TRBJ2-1,TRBD2,NA,CASSLVGRPNNEQFF,TGTGCCAGCAGTTTAGTCGGGAGGCCAAACAATGAGCAGTTCTTC
TRBV6-6,TRBJ1-2,NA,NA,CASSYPRRFGGYTF,TGTGCCAGCAGTTACCCAAGGCGGTTCGGTGGCTACACCTTC
TRBV20-1,TRBJ2-1,NA,NA,CSARDLSRHEQFF,TGCAGTGCTAGAGATTTGAGCAGGCATGAGCAGTTCTTC
TRBV6-1,TRBJ2-5,NA,many,CASSDDIRQYF,TGTGCCAGCAGTGATGATATACGCCAGTACTTC
TRBV20-1,TRBJ2-7,NA,NA,CSAIMDSSYEQYF,TGCAGTGCTATTATGGACAGCTCCTACGAGCAGTACTTC
TRBV30,TRBJ2-7,TRBD2,many,CAWRLAGAYEQYF,TGTGCCTGGAGATTAGCGGGAGCCTACGAGCAGTACTTC
TRBV24-1,TRBJ1-2,NA,NA,CATSDRTEDYGYTF,TGTGCCACCAGTGATCGGACAGAGGACTATGGCTACACCTTC
TRBV29-1,TRBJ2-5,NA,few,CSVERYEGNQETQYF,TGCAGCGTTGAACGATACGAGGGCAACCAAGAGACCCAGTACTTC
TRBV5-1,TRBJ2-1,TRBD1,NA,CASSESRDRQFF,TGCGCCAGCAGCGAGAGCCGGGACAGGCAGTTCTTC
TRBV6-2/TRBV6-3,TRBJ1-5,NA,few,CASSLTLPKGNQPQHF,TGTGCCAGCAGTTTGACGCTCCCGAAGGGCAATCAGCCCCAGCATTTT
TRBV3-1,TRBJ2-7,TRBD2,NA,CASSQHSGSHEQYF,TGTGCCAGCAGCCAACATAGCGGGAGCCACGAGCAGTACTTC
TRBV7-3,TRBJ2-3,TRBD2,NA,CASSLVGIAGDTQYF,TGTGCCAGCAGCTTAGTTGGAATAGCGGGAGATACGCAGTATTTT
TRBV28,TRBJ1-1,NA,NA,CASSVGFWAFF,TGTGCCAGCAGTGTTGGGTTTTGGGCTTTCTTT
TRBV14,TRBJ2-1,NA,NA,CASSFTTRNNEQFF,TGTGCCAGCAGCTTCACGACTCGTAACAATGAGCAGTTCTTC
TRBV5-6,TRBJ1-2,NA,few,CASSPREHYGYTF,TGTGCCAGCAGCCCGCGGGAACACTATGGCTACACCTTC
TRBV5-8,TRBJ1-5,NA,NA,CASSLGSTPGNQPQHF,TGTGCCAGCAGCCTCGGGTCCACCCCCGGGAATCAGCCCCAGCATTTT
TRBV5-1,TRBJ2-7,TRBD2,many,CASSLVASGSVYEQYF,TGCGCCAGCAGCTTGGTGGCTAGCGGGAGTGTTTACGAGCAGTACTTC
TRBV6-5,TRBJ2-7,NA,NA,CASSYSGRASYEQYF,TGTGCCAGCAGTTACTCAGGCAGGGCCTCCTACGAGCAGTACTTC
TRBV7-2,TRBJ2-7,TRBD1,few,CASSQADRGAYEQYF,TGTGCCAGCAGCCAAGCAGACAGGGGTGCCTACGAGCAGTACTTC
TRBV27,TRBJ2-7,NA,NA,CASSLSAGDLPSYEQYF,TGTGCCAGCAGTTTATCGGCAGGGGACCTCCCGTCCTACGAGCAGTACTTC
TRBV7-3,TRBJ2-3,NA,few,CASSLIGDTQYF,TGTGCCAGCAGCTTAATCGGGGATACGCAGTATTTT
TRBV20-1,TRBJ2-1,TRBD1,few,CSARDFGTGDIEQFF,TGCAGTGCTAGGGATTTCGGGACAGGGGACATCGAGCAGTTCTTC
TRBV13,TRBJ2-7,NA,many,CASSLVRAHEQYF,TGTGCCAGCAGCTTAGTCAGGGCCCACGAGCAGTACTTC
TRBV7-3,TRBJ1-1,NA,many,CASRLTYRDKAFF,TGTGCCAGCAGGCTAACTTACCGGGACAAAGCTTTCTTT
TRBV4-1,TRBJ2-7,TRBD2,few,CASSQGSGRFSYEQYF,TGCGCCAGCAGCCAGGGTAGCGGGAGGTTCTCCTACGAGCAGTACTTC
TRBV5-6,TRBJ2-7,NA,many,CASSSVKTVNYEQYF,TGTGCCAGCAGCTCGGTAAAGACAGTAAACTACGAGCAGTACTTC
TRBV4-1,TRBJ1-5,TRBD1,NA,CASSQGTANQPQHF,TGCGCCAGCAGCCAGGGGACAGCAAATCAGCCCCAGCATTTT
TRBV7-9,TRBJ1-4,NA,few,CASSLAAGAGGEKLFF,TGTGCCAGCAGCTTAGCCGCAGGGGCAGGTGGTGAAAAACTGTTTTTT
TRBV7-9,TRBJ2-7,NA,many,CASSPRGQGVLHEQYF,TGTGCCAGCAGCCCACGGGGGCAGGGCGTTCTCCACGAGCAGTACTTC
TRBV20-1,TRBJ2-3,NA,few,CHSSALDTQYF,TGCCATTCCTCCGCTTTAGATACGCAGTATTTT
TRBV5-5,TRBJ2-1,TRBD2,few,CASSSGLAGVYNEQFF,TGTGCCAGCAGCTCCGGACTAGCGGGAGTCTACAATGAGCAGTTCTTC
TRBV28,TRBJ1-4,NA,NA,CASSFSSGPGEKLFF,TGTGCCAGCAGTTTCTCTTCCGGGCCCGGTGAAAAACTGTTTTTT
TRBV20-1,TRBJ2-2,TRBD2,many,CSARSRGLANTGELFF,TGCAGTGCTAGATCAAGGGGACTAGCGAACACCGGGGAGCTGTTTTTT
TRBV30,TRBJ1-1,TRBD1,few,CAWKDRIYTEAFF,TGTGCCTGGAAGGACAGGATTTACACTGAAGCTTTCTTT
TRBV28,TRBJ2-5,NA,many,CASSHNPLQGQETQYF,TGTGCCAGCAGCCACAACCCCCTACAGGGACAAGAGACCCAGTACTTC
TRBV5-5,TRBJ1-5,NA,many,CASSFGWGGNQPQHF,TGTGCCAGCAGCTTCGGCTGGGGTGGCAATCAGCCCCAGCATTTT
TRBV7-2,TRBJ2-7,NA,NA,CASSITGPSGEQYF,TGTGCCAGCAGCATCACAGGGCCCTCGGGGGAGCAGTACTTC
TRBV9,TRBJ1-5,NA,NA,CASSVGGGVGQPQHF,TGTGCCAGCAGCGTAGGGGGGGGGGTAGGTCAGCCCCAGCATTTT
TRBV30,TRBJ2-2,TRBD1,few,CAWSHDRGAGELFF,TGTGCCTGGAGTCACGACAGGGGGGCCGGGGAGCTGTTTTTT
TRBV6-2/TRBV6-3,TRBJ2-7,NA,NA,CASSYLVSYEQYF,TGTGCCAGCAGTTACCTCGTAAGCTACGAGCAGTACTTC
TRBV2,TRBJ2-1,NA,NA,CASSDGQPVF,TGTGCCAGCAGTGATGGACAGCCGGTCTTC
TRBV9,TRBJ2-7,NA,few,CASSVGLLNSYEQYF,TGTGCCAGCAGCGTAGGTCTTCTTAACTCCTACGAGCAGTACTTC
TRBV11-2,TRBJ1-2,NA,many,CASSYLIGGKDGYTF,TGTGCCAGCAGCTACTTGATAGGGGGGAAGGATGGCTACACCTTC
TRBV5-1,TRBJ2-1,TRBD2,many,CASSLNLVSGRYVSNEQFF,TGCGCCAGCAGCTTGAACCTAGTTAGCGGGAGATACGTAAGCAATGAGCAGTTCTTC
TRBV2,TRBJ1-4,NA,once,CASSERGINDKLFF,TGTGCCAGCAGTGAACGGGGCATTAATGATAAACTGTTTTTT
TRBV30,TRBJ2-5,TRBD1,few,CAWSGGQGRETQYF,TGTGCCTGGAGTGGGGGACAGGGGAGGGAGACCCAGTACTTC